A single sample is the source of the 8 T cell receptor beta chains below, sequenced in a study of CD8 T cells in ankylosing spondylitis. TCRdb re-analysed the 5' RACE reads in MiXCR, keeping a single row per CDR3 protein. The table has fewer than 550,000 distinct CDR3 sequences, less than 6% seen once; the top ten hold under 4.5%. Their antigen targets remain unknown. Findings and caveats of the study: A TCR beta motif made of 7 to 9 highly homologous variants seemed typical of ankylosing spondylitis blood.

The sequencing sample was made of blood, either unsorted or a sorted T cell fraction (not recorded which). These receptor sequences come from a male donor with ankylosing spondylitis.

This clonotype showed up many times. The chain joins TRBV20-1 to TRBJ2-5; D gene ambiguous. This CDR3 contains 13 residues. The germline V gene has CDR1 DFQATT and CDR2 SNEGSKA (reference sequence). This CDR3 is CSNMIGFGETQYF. The CDR3 nucleotides are TGCAGCAATATGATAGGCTTCGGTGAGACCCAGTACTTC.

With regard to this clonotype: This may stem from a read error, because a much larger clone lies one nucleotide away. V usage is TRBV7-9 and J usage is TRBJ2-7, with 7 bases matching TRBD1. CDR3 size: 15 residues. V shed 1 base, J shed 5 bases, and the junction held 8 bases outside the gene matches. Germline-derived CDR1 and CDR2 are SEHNR and FQNEAQ (reference sequence). CDR3 nucleotide sequence: TGTGCCAGCAGCTTAGAGGATGTAAGGGGGCACGAGCAGTACTTC. This encodes CASSLEDVRGHEQYF.

This clonotype was seen at least ten times. V gene TRBV20-1 combines with J gene TRBJ2-1, with 8 nucleotides matching TRBD2. The germline CDR1 and CDR2 sequences are DFQATT and SNEGSKA (reference sequence). The CDR3 totals 16 residues. Germline trimming cut 6 bases from V and 0 bases from J; bases unmatched to any gene: 10. CDR3 nucleotides: TGCAGTGCCATGGGGGCTAGCGGGTTCTCCTACAATGAGCAGTTCTTC. This codes for CSAMGASGFSYNEQFF.

This clonotype was found many times. V gene TRBV20-1 combines with J gene TRBJ2-5; D is possibly TRBD2 (6 bases). There are 13 residues in the CDR3. The ends were cut back, 5 bases at V and 2 bases at J, with 12 bases in the middle. CDR1 and CDR2 (germline): DFQATT, SNEGSKA (reference sequence). In DNA, the CDR3 is TGCAGTGCTTCTCTGGCGGGACAAGAGACCCAGTACTTC. It encodes CSASLAGQETQYF.

This clonotype was observed at least ten times. V gene TRBV6-2 or TRBV6-3 combines with J gene TRBJ1-5; D uncertain. The germline V and J ends were trimmed by 4 bases and 8 bases, with 9 bases remaining between them. Germline V gives CDR1 MNHEY, CDR2 SVGEGT. The CDR3 is made up of 12 amino acids. The DNA for the CDR3 is TGTGCCAGCAGTTCCTCCTTTGAGCCCCAGCATTTT. Protein: CASSSSFEPQHF.

There are a few counts of this clonotype. This chain links TRBV5-1 with TRBJ2-1, with TRBD2 matching over 7 bases. The CDR3 consists of 17 residues. Germline CDR1 and CDR2: SGHRS and YFSETQ. V shed 0 bases, J shed 3 bases, and the junction held 9 bases outside the gene matches. The CDR3 coding sequence is TGCGCCAGCAGCTTGGACAACGGACTAGATCTCTACAATGAGCAGTTCTTC. This sequence encodes CASSLDNGLDLYNEQFF.

This clonotype showed up many times. V usage is TRBV12-3 or TRBV12-4 and J usage is TRBJ2-5; 11 nucleotides agree with TRBD1. CDR3 size: 15 residues. V lost 5 bases to trimming and J lost 5 bases; unmatched junction nucleotides: 7. The CDR3 is CASSIRTGGEETQYF. The CDR3 coding sequence is TGTGCCAGCAGTATCCGGACAGGGGGCGAGGAGACCCAGTACTTC.

This clonotype has ten or more counts. The chain recombines TRBV28 with TRBJ2-1, with 8 nucleotides matching TRBD2. This CDR3 comprises 18 residues. V was pared by 3 bases and J by 0 bases, with 10 bases of the junction left unmatched. Germline V gene sequence: CDR1 MDHEN, CDR2 SYDVKM. The CDR3 sequence: CASSFNWRGGSSYNEQFF. DNA of the CDR3: TGTGCCAGCAGTTTTAATTGGCGCGGGGGGAGCTCCTACAATGAGCAGTTCTTC.